These T cell receptor beta chains were read from a single sample in a study of cytomegalovirus exposure and HLA in healthy donors. The repertoire was sequenced with immunoSEQ multiplex PCR; TCRdb's copy has only in-frame clones and lacks some. The table records roughly 140,000 clones, 65% to 90% of them present only once. Sample: PBMCs. These receptor sequences come from a female donor in good health and CMV-seronegative. The CDR3 runs from the conserved cysteine through the conserved F or W. The order of the fields is CDR3 length, V gene, D gene, J gene, clone size, CDR3 protein, CDR3 DNA. The D gene is left open where the match is weak. Clone size is shown for a subset of rows, as once, few, many or a class of expanded clone.

15	TRBV28	-	TRBJ2-7	-	CASSLLRQVSYEQYF	TGTGCCAGCAGTTTATTAAGACAGGTCTCCTACGAGCAGTACTTC
17	TRBV2	-	TRBJ2-3	-	CASSDEAPTVVTDTQYF	TGTGCCAGCAGTGACGAAGCGCCCACCGTCGTCACAGATACGCAGTATTTT
16	TRBV5-1	TRBD1	TRBJ2-7	-	CASSNTGGSGRYEQYF	TGCGCCAGCAGCAATACAGGGGGAAGTGGAAGGTACGAGCAGTACTTC
15	TRBV2	-	TRBJ1-1	few	CASSENVERNTEAFF	TGTGCCAGCAGTGAGAATGTGGAGAGGAACACTGAAGCTTTCTTT
14	TRBV29-1	-	TRBJ1-3	-	CSAKFGGSGNTIYF	TGCAGCGCCAAATTCGGGGGGAGTGGAAACACCATATATTTT
15	TRBV4-1	-	TRBJ2-1	-	CASSQLGSSYNEQFF	TGCGCCAGCAGCCAACTGGGGAGCTCCTACAATGAGCAGTTCTTC
16	TRBV10-3	-	TRBJ1-6	-	CAISESSGTANSPLHF	TGTGCCATCAGTGAGTCGAGCGGGACGGCTAATTCACCCCTCCACTTT
13	TRBV7-9	-	TRBJ2-2	-	CASSLPNTGELFF	TGTGCCAGCAGCTTACCTAACACCGGGGAGCTGTTTTTT
15	TRBV16	-	TRBJ2-1	-	CASSQLHGAYNEQFF	TGTGCCAGCAGCCAGTTACATGGAGCCTACAATGAGCAGTTCTTC
16	TRBV5-1	-	TRBJ1-1	-	CASSLVGESMNTEAFF	TGCGCCAGCAGCTTGGTGGGAGAGAGCATGAACACTGAAGCTTTCTTT
15	TRBV11-2	TRBD2	TRBJ2-7	-	CASSLESGGTYEQYF	TGTGCCAGCAGCTTAGAATCCGGGGGGACCTACGAGCAGTACTTC
13	TRBV7-7	TRBD2	TRBJ2-1	-	CASSFSGKGEQFF	TGTGCCAGCAGCTTCAGCGGGAAGGGTGAGCAGTTCTTC
16	TRBV6-1	TRBD1	TRBJ2-7	-	CASSEYLGQGADEQYF	TGTGCCAGCAGTGAGTATTTAGGGCAGGGGGCTGACGAGCAGTACTTC
16	TRBV9	TRBD1	TRBJ1-4	-	CASSETGGTTNEKLFF	TGTGCCAGCAGCGAGACAGGGGGAACAACTAATGAAAAACTGTTTTTT
16	TRBV4-1	TRBD2	TRBJ2-7	-	CASSQFSGGRYYEQYF	TGCGCCAGCAGCCAATTTTCGGGGGGACGGTACTACGAGCAGTACTTC
15	TRBV4-2	TRBD2	TRBJ2-3	-	CASSQERGGVDTQYF	TGTGCCAGCAGCCAAGAGCGGGGAGGGGTAGATACGCAGTATTTT
14	TRBV5-8	-	TRBJ2-3	-	CASPLYQEVDTQYF	TGTGCCAGTCCGCTCTATCAAGAGGTAGATACGCAGTATTTT
16	TRBV18	TRBD1	TRBJ1-3	-	CASSFGQVETGNTIYF	TGTGCCAGCTCATTCGGACAGGTCGAAACGGGAAACACCATATATTTT
16	TRBV7-6	TRBD2	TRBJ2-3	-	CASTKGAGVSTDTQYF	TGTGCCAGCACGAAAGGAGCGGGAGTTAGCACAGATACGCAGTATTTT
13	TRBV25-1	TRBD1	TRBJ1-1	-	CASSDGGGAPAFF	TGTGCCAGCAGTGATGGAGGGGGCGCACCGGCTTTCTTT
13	TRBV27	-	TRBJ1-1	-	CASSRTENTEAFF	TGTGCCAGCAGTCGGACAGAGAACACTGAAGCTTTCTTT
15	TRBV19	-	TRBJ1-1	-	CASSPPDRMNTEAFF	TGTGCCAGTAGTCCCCCCGACAGGATGAACACTGAAGCTTTCTTT
16	TRBV27	TRBD1	TRBJ2-7	-	CASSLLGTGSSYEQYF	TGTGCCAGCAGTTTACTCGGGACAGGGTCTAGCTACGAGCAGTACTTC
17	TRBV2	-	TRBJ1-2	-	CASSESGPGAPYYGYTF	TGTGCCAGCAGTGAATCCGGTCCAGGGGCCCCCTACTATGGCTACACCTTC
13	TRBV11-2	-	TRBJ2-7	-	CASSKTGIYEQYF	TGTGCCAGCAGCAAAACAGGAATTTACGAGCAGTACTTC
15	TRBV7-9	-	TRBJ2-7	-	CASSLDSRVSYEQYF	TGTGCCAGCAGCTTAGATTCTCGGGTCTCCTACGAGCAGTACTTC
15	TRBV7-9	TRBD2	TRBJ2-1	-	CASSFLLAENNEQFF	TGTGCCAGCAGCTTTCTACTAGCGGAGAACAATGAGCAGTTCTTC
16	TRBV28	-	TRBJ1-5	-	CASSLPRGGSNQPQHF	TGTGCCAGCAGTTTACCGAGGGGGGGGAGCAATCAGCCCCAGCATTTT
14	TRBV4-2	TRBD1	TRBJ1-5	-	CASSQEAGGQPQHF	TGTGCCAGCAGCCAAGAGGCAGGGGGCCAGCCCCAGCATTTT
15	TRBV4-2	TRBD1	TRBJ1-1	few	CASSQAGQVDTEAFF	TGTGCCAGCAGCCAAGCGGGACAGGTTGACACTGAAGCTTTCTTT
13	TRBV29-1	TRBD2	TRBJ2-7	few	CSVGGRHTYEQYF	TGCAGCGTTGGCGGGAGACACACCTACGAGCAGTACTTC
13	TRBV6-9	-	TRBJ2-5	-	CASSPSVQETQYF	TGTGCCAGCAGCCCTTCTGTCCAAGAGACCCAGTACTTC
13	TRBV27	-	TRBJ1-5	-	CASRNRDPEPQHF	TGTGCCAGCAGAAACAGGGATCCTGAGCCCCAGCATTTT
15	TRBV7-3	TRBD1	TRBJ2-6	-	CASSPQGAGANVLTF	TGTGCCAGCAGCCCACAGGGGGCTGGGGCCAACGTCCTGACTTTC
15	TRBV28	-	TRBJ1-4	-	CASSLLQGMGEKLFF	TGTGCCAGCAGTTTATTGCAGGGGATGGGGGAAAAACTGTTTTTT
14	TRBV27	-	TRBJ2-3	-	CASRGLAMYDTQYF	TGTGCCAGCAGGGGGCTAGCGATGTACGATACGCAGTATTTT
15	TRBV19	-	TRBJ2-1	-	CASSILAGGGNEQFF	TGTGCCAGTAGTATCCTAGCTGGAGGAGGGAATGAGCAGTTCTTC
14	TRBV28	-	TRBJ1-2	-	CASSIRTAPYGYTF	TGTGCCAGCAGTATAAGGACTGCCCCCTATGGCTACACCTTC
15	TRBV15	-	TRBJ1-5	-	CATSGDGRDEKPQHF	TGTGCCACCAGCGGGGATGGGAGGGACGAGAAGCCCCAGCATTTT
14	TRBV27	-	TRBJ2-7	-	CASSRTPGGVEQYF	TGTGCCAGCAGCCGAACACCCGGGGGAGTAGAGCAGTACTTC
12	TRBV10-1	-	TRBJ1-1	-	CASSQQNTEAFF	TGCGCCAGCAGTCAACAGAACACTGAAGCTTTCTTT
14	TRBV11-2	TRBD2	TRBJ2-7	few	CASSFGGEAYEQYF	TGTGCCAGCAGCTTCGGGGGGGAAGCTTACGAGCAGTACTTC
16	TRBV4-1	TRBD2	TRBJ2-3	-	CASSQLAGSIKDTQYF	TGCGCCAGCAGCCAGTTAGCGGGGTCGATTAAGGATACGCAGTATTTT
15	TRBV4-1	-	TRBJ1-2	-	CASSQAPRVEYGYTF	TGCGCCAGCAGCCAAGCCCCCAGGGTGGAATATGGCTACACCTTC
13	TRBV9	-	TRBJ1-2	-	CASSDLANYGYTF	TGTGCCAGCAGCGATTTAGCTAACTATGGCTACACCTTC
14	TRBV27	-	TRBJ2-5	-	CASSLSGGGETQYF	TGTGCCAGCAGTTTATCAGGCGGAGGTGAGACCCAGTACTTC
14	TRBV5-1	TRBD2	TRBJ2-1	-	CASSLAGAYNEQFF	TGCGCCAGCAGCTTAGCGGGAGCATACAATGAGCAGTTCTTC
17	TRBV4-2	-	TRBJ2-2	-	CASSTHPGITLTGELFF	TGTGCCAGCAGCACCCACCCCGGGATAACCCTCACCGGGGAGCTGTTTTTT
17	TRBV19	TRBD2	TRBJ2-3	-	CASSIGVASGSSDTQYF	TGTGCCAGTAGTATAGGGGTAGCTAGCGGGAGTTCGGATACGCAGTATTTT
15	TRBV2	TRBD1	TRBJ1-4	-	CASRERDRAVEKLFF	TGTGCCAGCAGGGAACGGGACAGGGCTGTTGAAAAACTGTTTTTT
17	TRBV4-2	-	TRBJ2-5	-	CASSQTWTDRGRETQYF	TGTGCCAGCAGCCAAACTTGGACAGACCGAGGTAGGGAGACCCAGTACTTC
14	TRBV6-5	TRBD1	TRBJ2-1	-	CASSPWTGWHEQFF	TGTGCCAGCAGTCCCTGGACAGGGTGGCATGAGCAGTTCTTC
16	TRBV7-8	TRBD1	TRBJ1-1	-	CASSLGGQGATTEAFF	TGTGCCAGCAGCTTAGGGGGACAGGGGGCGACCACTGAAGCTTTCTTT
13	TRBV7-6	TRBD1	TRBJ2-7	-	CASSLGQGAAQDF	TGTGCCAGCAGCTTAGGACAGGGGGCAGCTCAGGACTTC
13	TRBV28	-	TRBJ1-2	-	CASSFRVNYGYTF	TGTGCCAGCAGTTTTAGAGTTAACTATGGCTACACCTTC
14	TRBV28	TRBD1	TRBJ1-1	-	CASRGGQVNTEAFF	TGTGCCAGCAGGGGGGGACAGGTCAACACTGAAGCTTTCTTT
15	TRBV19	-	TRBJ2-5	-	CASSPMAGVEETQYF	TGTGCCAGTAGTCCTATGGCGGGTGTCGAAGAGACCCAGTACTTC